What follows are 26 T cell receptor beta chains derived from one specimen sequenced in a study of cytomegalovirus exposure and HLA in healthy donors. Researchers ran the PCR with 60 Vbeta and 13 Jbeta primers. The repertoire was sequenced with immunoSEQ multiplex PCR; TCRdb's copy has only in-frame clones and lacks some. The sample has some 89,000 clones; about four fifths are singletons. What was sequenced was PBMCs. The receptors originated from a young woman in good health and CMV-seronegative.

V is TRBV28 and J is TRBJ2-3; no clear D gene. Between the trimmed V and J ends, which lost 4 bases and 10 bases, there was a span of 12 bases. CDR1 MDHEN and CDR2 SYDVKM come from the germline V gene. The CDR3 consists of 12 residues. The CDR3 DNA follows: TGTGCCAGCAGTTCGTACCACATGGCGCAGTATTTT. Translation gives CASSSYHMAQYF.

The gene calls are TRBV15 and TRBJ2-4, with 8 bases that match TRBD1. The CDR3 runs 15 residues. Trimming removed 0 bases from V and 5 bases from J; junction bases left unmatched: 3. Germline V gene data show CDR1 as LNHNV and CDR2 as YYDKDF (reference sequence). CDR3 residues: CATSRDRRGQNIQYF. For the CDR3, the DNA is TGTGCCACCAGCAGAGATCGCAGGGGGCAAAACATTCAGTACTTC. The full variable domain, completed using reference TRBV15 and TRBJ2-4, is DAMVIQNPRYQVTQFGKPVTLSCSQTLNHNVMYWYQQKSSQAPKLLFHYYDKDFNNEADTPDNFQSRRPNTSFCFLDIRSPGLGDTAMYLCATSRDRRGQNIQYFGAGTRLSVL.

The chain couples TRBV28 to TRBJ1-3; 8 bases map to TRBD1. This CDR3 spans 17 amino acids. The germline gives CDR1 MDHEN, CDR2 SYDVKM. Trimming took 4 bases from V and 4 from J; bases not matched to a gene: 12. The CDR3 coding sequence is TGTGCCAGCAGTTACAAACCAGCAGGGGGCTTGGGAAACACCATATATTTT. Translated, it gives CASSYKPAGGLGNTIYF. The variable domain in full, with the rest retrieved from reference TRBV28 and TRBJ1-3, is DVKVTQSSRYLVKRTGEKVFLECVQDMDHENMFWYRQDPGLGLRLIYFSYDVKMKEKGDIPEGYSVSREKKERFSLILESASTNQTSMYLCASSYKPAGGLGNTIYFGEGSWLTVV.

CDR3 region: CASKSIAASYGYTF. The CDR3 bases are TGTGCCAGCAAAAGTATCGCGGCTAGCTATGGCTACACCTTC. The chain employs TRBV27 and TRBJ1-2, with unresolved D. Trimming took off 7 bases at V and 4 bases at J, with 16 bases between the two ends. This CDR3 is built from 14 residues. Germline loops: CDR1 MNHEY, CDR2 SMNVEV (reference sequence).

The chain carries TRBV19 and TRBJ1-5; 7 bases align to TRBD1. This CDR3 spans 17 amino acids. Per the germline V gene, CDR1 is LNHDA and CDR2 is SQIVND (reference sequence). The trim removed 6 bases at V and 1 base at J, leaving 12 bases unmatched. As DNA, the CDR3 is TGTGCCAGTAGGGACCGGGACAGTAGAATAAGCAATCAGCCCCAGCATTTT. This encodes CASRDRDSRISNQPQHF.

The rearrangement links TRBV4-2 to TRBJ2-7; TRBD1 matches 10 bases. Per the germline V gene, CDR1 is LGHNA and CDR2 is YNFKEQ. After removal of 3 bases from V and 6 bases from J, the junction contained 5 bases not matched to a gene. This CDR3 spans 14 amino acids. This CDR3 is CASSHDRGPVEQYF. The CDR3 DNA reads as TGTGCCAGCAGCCACGACAGGGGGCCGGTCGAGCAGTACTTC.

The CDR3 reads CASSQGIAGVRNIQYF. The CDR3 nucleotides read TGCGCCAGCAGCCAAGGAATAGCGGGAGTGCGTAACATTCAGTACTTC. The chain combines TRBV4-1 with TRBJ2-4; 9 positions agree with TRBD2. This CDR3 is 16 amino acids long. Germline-derived CDR1 and CDR2 are MGHRA and YSYEKL. With V trimmed by 1 base and J by 7 bases, 8 bases remained unmatched.

This sequence joins TRBV27 and TRBJ1-1, with 7 bases identical to TRBD1. The germline gives CDR1 MNHEY, CDR2 SMNVEV (reference sequence). The CDR3 is made up of 16 amino acids. J was trimmed by 4 bases and V by 8 bases; bases with no gene match: 16. The CDR3 loop is CASGMLRRGRLTEAFF. Written as DNA, the CDR3 is TGTGCCAGCGGAATGCTTCGGAGGGGGCGGCTCACTGAAGCTTTCTTT.

On this clone itself: One end of the junction is discordant with germline, which a read error may explain. The chain is built from TRBV9 and TRBJ1-1; D is undetermined. Germline CDR1 SGDLS, CDR2 YYNGEE. The CDR3 loop spans 15 amino acids. The CDR3 region has the DNA TGTGCCAGCAGCGTAGTGGGAGGGATGAACACTGAAGCTTCCTTT. It translates to CASSVVGGMNTEASF. The full variable domain, rest sourced from reference TRBV9 and TRBJ1-1, is DSGVTQTPKHLITATGQRVTLRCSPRSGDLSVYWYQQSLDQGLQFLIQYYNGEERAKGNILERFSAQQFPDLHSELNLSSLELGDSALYFCASSVVGGMNTEASFGQGTRLTVV.

The chain recombines TRBV27 with TRBJ2-1, with 11 bases lining up with TRBD2. This CDR3 region has 21 residues. The germline gives CDR1 MNHEY, CDR2 SMNVEV (reference sequence). V was pared by 6 bases and J by 0 bases, with 19 bases of the junction left unmatched. The CDR3 DNA reads as TGTGCCAGCAGGACGTTAACCTTAGCGGGAGGGCCGGACAGCTCCTACAATGAGCAGTTCTTC. It translates to CASRTLTLAGGPDSSYNEQFF.

The chain carries TRBV25-1 and TRBJ2-1; weak D call: TRBD1 (6 bases). The germline V gene encodes CDR1 MGHDK and CDR2 SYGVNS. Trimming pared 4 bases from V and 2 bases from J, leaving 12 bases between. The CDR3 covers 15 residues. CDR3 coding DNA: TGTGCCAGCAGTGCTTCGACAGGCACCTACAATGAGCAGTTCTTC. It codes for CASSASTGTYNEQFF. The entire variable domain, with the rest obtained from reference TRBV25-1 and TRBJ2-1, is as follows: EADIYQTPRYLVIGTGKKITLECSQTMGHDKMYWYQQDPGMELHLIHYSYGVNSTEKGDLSSESTVSRIRTEHFPLTLESARPSHTSQYLCASSASTGTYNEQFFGPGTRLTVL.

The chain links TRBV19 to TRBJ1-2, with a weak D call TRBD1 (5 bases). The length of the CDR3 is 15 residues. V was clipped by 7 bases and J by 5 bases, with 20 bases between them. Looked up from germline, CDR1 is LNHDA and CDR2 is SQIVND (reference sequence). This CDR3 is CASTSVEGSGYGYTF. In DNA, the CDR3 is TGTGCCAGTACTTCCGTGGAGGGGAGTGGGTATGGCTACACCTTC.

This clone has only a few counts. The chain uses TRBV29-1 and TRBJ1-4; tentative D call: TRBD1 (5 bases). CDR1 SQVTM and CDR2 ANQGSEA come from the germline V gene. The length of the CDR3 is 12 residues. Deletions cut 3 bases from V and 7 bases from J, with 9 bases between. DNA of the CDR3: TGCAGCGTTGAGCAGGGCGGTGAAAAACTGTTTTTT. Amino acid sequence: CSVEQGGEKLFF.

The CDR3 DNA sequence: TGTGCCAGCAGTCCCCAAGCGGGGGGGAGCGAGCAGTACTTC. This translates into CASSPQAGGSEQYF. The chain employs TRBV6-5 and TRBJ2-5; TRBD2 matches at 10 bases. The end of the DNA fits TRBJ2-7 better, so the J call may be wrong. This CDR3 comprises 14 residues. The germline V gene encodes CDR1 MNHEY and CDR2 SVGAGI.

The gene calls are TRBV19 and TRBJ2-2; 9 nucleotides line up with TRBD1. There are 15 residues in the CDR3. The trim removed 5 bases at V and 3 bases at J, leaving 4 bases unmatched. Germline loops: CDR1 LNHDA, CDR2 SQIVND (reference sequence). The CDR3 DNA sequence: TGTGCCAGTAGTCGCCGGGACAGGGACACCGGGGAGCTGTTTTTT. Amino acids: CASSRRDRDTGELFF.

A remark on this clone: The junction departs from germline at one end; a sequencing error may be responsible. The chain uses TRBV30 and TRBJ2-7; 11 bases match TRBD2. CDR1 and CDR2 from the germline V gene are GTSNPN and SVGIG (reference sequence). CDR3 size: 15 residues. The CDR3 protein is CAWSGGLAAAYEQYF. In DNA, the CDR3 is TGTGCCTGGAGTGGGGGACTAGCGGCCGCCTACGAGCAGTATTTC.

The chain couples TRBV5-5 to TRBJ2-7, with TRBD2 as a possible D gene (7 bases). Germline lookup yields CDR1 SGHKS and CDR2 YYEKEE (reference sequence). This CDR3 is built from 13 residues. V lost 0 bases, J lost 6 bases, and 10 bases lay in between. This CDR3 is CASSLGGGGEQYF. CDR3 sequence (DNA): TGTGCCAGCAGCTTGGGCGGGGGCGGCGAGCAGTACTTC.

The chain uses TRBV10-3 and TRBJ2-7, with 10 bases lining up with TRBD1. The V gene's germline CDR1 is ENHRY and CDR2 SYGVKD. This CDR3 has 13 amino acids. J gave up 5 bases and V 5 bases, and 3 bases lay outside the gene matches. The CDR3 nucleotides read TGTGCCATCAGTCGGGACAGGGGTAACGAGCAGTACTTC. As protein: CAISRDRGNEQYF.

This CDR3 is CASSLTDSYEQYF. The CDR3 coding sequence is TGTGCCAGCAGTTTGACAGACTCCTACGAGCAGTACTTC. The chain recombines TRBV2 with TRBJ2-7, with D perhaps TRBD1 (5 bases). Trimming left V 5 bases short and J 0 bases short, with 8 bases between. Germline V lookup: CDR1 SNHLY, CDR2 FYNNEI. The CDR3 is 13 residues long.

This clone was seen only once. V gene TRBV7-9 combines with J gene TRBJ2-7, with 8 bases aligning to TRBD1. Germline V gives CDR1 SEHNR, CDR2 FQNEAQ (reference sequence). J lost 0 bases, V lost 6 bases, and 7 bases had no gene match. The length of the CDR3 is 15 residues. The CDR3, as DNA: TGTGCCAGCAGAGATCGGACAGGGAGCTCCTACGAGCAGTACTTC. This translates into CASRDRTGSSYEQYF.

The J gene is TRBJ1-2, the V gene TRBV5-5; 8 positions match TRBD1. After removal of 7 bases from V and 4 bases from J, the junction contained 6 bases not matched to a gene. The length of the CDR3 is 13 residues. In germline, CDR1 is SGHKS, CDR2 YYEKEE (reference sequence). CDR3 protein: CASESTGVYGYTF. The CDR3 DNA reads as TGTGCCAGCGAATCGACAGGGGTCTATGGCTACACCTTC.

The CDR3 DNA sequence: TGCGCCAGCAGCTCCGGACTAGCGGCGCGACGTGGGGTTACAGATACGCAGTATTTT. Protein product: CASSSGLAARRGVTDTQYF. This chain connects TRBV5-1 to TRBJ2-3, with 10 nucleotides matching TRBD2. The V and J ends lost 3 bases and 3 bases, in that order; junction bases with no gene match: 16. The germline CDR1 and CDR2 sequences are SGHRS and YFSETQ. CDR3 length: 19 amino acids.

This clone was recorded once. V gene TRBV15 combines with J gene TRBJ2-7; weak D call: TRBD2 (6 bases). This CDR3 is built from 15 residues. Germline CDR1 is LNHNV and CDR2 is YYDKDF (reference sequence). V was clipped by 3 bases and J by 4 bases, with 16 bases between them. The CDR3 sequence: CATSRGDFGTYEQYF. The CDR3 coding sequence is TGTGCCACCAGCAGGGGGGACTTTGGCACTTACGAGCAGTACTTC.

V and J are TRBV11-3 and TRBJ2-1; D remains unclear. Germline V lookup: CDR1 SGHNT, CDR2 YENEEA. The CDR3 runs 14 residues. Trimming took 4 bases from V and 0 from J, leaving 7 bases between them. The CDR3 loop reads CASSSGGSYNEQFF. CDR3 in DNA: TGTGCCAGCAGCTCCGGCGGCTCCTACAATGAGCAGTTCTTC.

V gene TRBV29-1 combines with J gene TRBJ2-5, with 7 bases aligning to TRBD1. CDR3 length equals 13 residues. Losses at the gene ends were 5 bases for V and 4 bases for J; bases not matched to a gene: 7. Germline V CDR1 and CDR2: SQVTM, ANQGSEA. The CDR3 reads CSVIGQARETQYF. DNA for the CDR3: TGCAGCGTTATCGGACAGGCACGAGAGACCCAGTACTTC. Variable domain in full (rest from reference TRBV29-1 and TRBJ2-5): SAVISQKPSRDICQRGTSLTIQCQVDSQVTMMFWYRQQPGQSLTLIATANQGSEATYESGFVIDKFPISRPNLTFSTLTVSNMSPEDSSIYLCSVIGQARETQYFGPGTRLLVL.

Remarks on this clone: Within the sample, other DNA sequences also encode this same CDR3. V is TRBV27 and J is TRBJ2-7; D possibly corresponds to TRBD1 (5 bases). This CDR3 is built from 12 residues. Trimming left V 6 bases short and J 1 base short, with 7 bases between. Germline lookup yields CDR1 MNHEY and CDR2 SMNVEV (reference sequence). CDR3 in amino acids: CASRGVSYEQYF. For the CDR3, the DNA is TGTGCCAGCAGAGGGGTGTCCTACGAGCAGTACTTC.